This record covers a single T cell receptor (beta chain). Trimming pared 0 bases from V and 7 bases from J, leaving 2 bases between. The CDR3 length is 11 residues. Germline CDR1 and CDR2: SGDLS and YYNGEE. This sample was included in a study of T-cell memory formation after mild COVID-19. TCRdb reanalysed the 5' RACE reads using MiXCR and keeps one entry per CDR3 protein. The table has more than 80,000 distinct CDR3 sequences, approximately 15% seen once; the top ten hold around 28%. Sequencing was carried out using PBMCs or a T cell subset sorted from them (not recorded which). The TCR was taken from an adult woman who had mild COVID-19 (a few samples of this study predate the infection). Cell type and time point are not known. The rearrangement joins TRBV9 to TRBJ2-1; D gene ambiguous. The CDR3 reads CASSVENEQFF. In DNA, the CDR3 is TGTGCCAGCAGCGTAGAAAATGAGCAGTTCTTC. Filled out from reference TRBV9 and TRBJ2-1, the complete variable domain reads DSGVTQTPKHLITATGQRVTLRCSPRSGDLSVYWYQQSLDQGLQFLIQYYNGEERAKGNILERFSAQQFPDLHSELNLSSLELGDSALYFCASSVENEQFFGPGTRLTVL.